Presented here are 7 T cell receptor beta chains from one specimen sequenced in a study of shared clonotypes between healthy human individuals. The repertoire was sequenced with immunoSEQ multiplex PCR; TCRdb's copy has only in-frame clones and lacks some. The sample lists 2 million to 3 million clones, roughly 93% occurring once. Material: naive CD4+ T cells from PBMCs. Specified subset: CD45RA+ positively selected. The receptors were sampled from a man aged 18 to 29 in good health. Some clones in this sample may be carry-over from other donors' samples.

The chain combines TRBV18 with TRBJ2-2; the D call may be TRBD1 or TRBD2 (5 bases each). CDR3 length equals 15 residues. CDR1 KGHSH and CDR2 LQKENI come from the germline V gene. The V end was cut by 2 bases, the J end by 5 bases, with 12 bases between. As DNA, the CDR3 is TGTGCCAGCTCACCATTCCAGGGAGTAACCGGGGAGCTGTTTTTT. Its translation is CASSPFQGVTGELFF.

The chain employs TRBV5-1 and TRBJ2-5, with D possibly TRBD2 on 6 matching bases. CDR3 size: 14 residues. The germline V gene has CDR1 SGHRS and CDR2 YFSETQ. V lost 0 bases and J lost 7, with 13 bases in between. CDR3 DNA sequence: TGCGCCAGCAGCTTGGGAGGGGCCGGGGGGACCCAGTACTTC. Translation: CASSLGGAGGTQYF.

With respect to this clone: This sample also contains other DNA sequences that code for the same CDR3. This chain connects TRBV5-4 to TRBJ2-1, with 8 bases identical to TRBD2. The length of the CDR3 is 15 residues. Germline V lookup: CDR1 SGHNT, CDR2 YYREEE (reference sequence). With V trimmed by 2 bases and J by 3 bases, 4 bases remained unmatched. The CDR3 reads CASSLGGGSYNEQFF. The CDR3 nucleotides are TGTGCCAGCAGCTTAGGCGGGGGGAGCTACAATGAGCAGTTCTTC.

In nucleotides, the CDR3 is TGTGCCAGTAGTCAGACTAGCGGAGGAACCCAGTACTTC. It specifies CASSQTSGGTQYF. This rearrangement joins TRBV19 to TRBJ2-5, with 9 bases fitting TRBD2. The CDR3 spans 13 residues. With V trimmed by 5 bases and J by 8 bases, 6 bases remained unmatched. Looked up from germline, CDR1 is LNHDA and CDR2 is SQIVND (reference sequence).

The chain has TRBV28 and TRBJ2-1, with 10 bases that match TRBD2. CDR1 is MDHEN, CDR2 SYDVKM, per germline. Trimming took 8 bases from V and 2 from J; bases not matched to a gene: 3. The CDR3 has 14 residues. The CDR3 coding sequence is TGTGCCAGCTACAGCGGGAGGGCCTACAATGAGCAGTTCTTC. It encodes CASYSGRAYNEQFF. The full variable domain, its missing parts supplied by reference TRBV28 and TRBJ2-1, is DVKVTQSSRYLVKRTGEKVFLECVQDMDHENMFWYRQDPGLGLRLIYFSYDVKMKEKGDIPEGYSVSREKKERFSLILESASTNQTSMYLCASYSGRAYNEQFFGPGTRLTVL.

The chain carries TRBV2 and TRBJ2-6; 11 nucleotides line up with TRBD2. From germline, CDR1 is SNHLY and CDR2 FYNNEI. V shed 3 bases, J shed 3 bases, and the junction held 7 bases outside the gene matches. This CDR3 spans 18 amino acids. The CDR3 DNA reads TGTGCCAGCAGTGAGTCGACTAGCGGGATGGGTGGGGCCAACGTCCTGACTTTC. This encodes CASSESTSGMGGANVLTF.

The chain uses TRBV4-3 and TRBJ1-5; D is ambiguous. The CDR3 has 15 amino acids. The V gene's germline CDR1 is LGHNA and CDR2 YSLEER. V was clipped by 0 bases and J by 5 bases, with 11 bases between them. The CDR3 loop is CASSQDPGVHQPQHF. The CDR3 bases are TGCGCCAGCAGCCAAGATCCCGGGGTCCATCAGCCCCAGCATTTT.